The 10 T cell receptor beta chains below were found in one sample sequenced in a study of blood T cell repertoires in COVID-19. The protocol was immunoSEQ multiplex PCR, while the TCRdb copy is restricted to in-frame clones and leaves out a portion. The table includes roughly 230,000 clones, approximately 83% detected once. Sequencing input: peripheral blood. The receptors come from a human donor in a cohort sampled during active COVID-19.

The genes are TRBV28 and TRBJ1-5; 9 nucleotides match TRBD1. Germline-derived CDR1 and CDR2 are MDHEN and SYDVKM. Trimming took 5 bases from V and 6 from J; bases not matched to a gene: 11. This CDR3 spans 16 amino acids. The chain's CDR3 is CASSTGGLRVGQPQHF. The DNA for the CDR3 is TGTGCCAGCAGTACAGGGGGCTTAAGAGTAGGTCAGCCCCAGCATTTT.

This chain links TRBV19 with TRBJ2-7; D may be TRBD1 (5 bases). V was clipped by 3 bases and J by 2 bases, with 11 bases between them. This CDR3 contains 14 residues. Germline V CDR1 and CDR2: LNHDA, SQIVND (reference sequence). CDR3 bases: TGTGCCAGTAGTATTAGGGGCAGCCCCTACGAGCAGTACTTC. This encodes CASSIRGSPYEQYF.

The V gene is TRBV28, the J gene TRBJ2-7; D may be TRBD1 (6 bases). The CDR3 has 13 amino acids. Germline V CDR1 and CDR2: MDHEN, SYDVKM. V lost 4 bases and J 5 bases, leaving 12 bases between the germline ends. The CDR3 loop is CASSSGHGNEQYF. The CDR3, as DNA: TGTGCCAGCAGTTCGGGACATGGGAACGAGCAGTACTTC. Full variable domain (rest looked up from reference TRBV28 and TRBJ2-7): DVKVTQSSRYLVKRTGEKVFLECVQDMDHENMFWYRQDPGLGLRLIYFSYDVKMKEKGDIPEGYSVSREKKERFSLILESASTNQTSMYLCASSSGHGNEQYFGPGTRLTVT.

J is TRBJ1-5 and V is TRBV11-1; D not resolved. The germline V gene has CDR1 SGHAT and CDR2 FQDESV (reference sequence). The V end lost 1 base, the J end lost 1 base, and 11 bases lay between the germline ends. This CDR3 has 16 residues. In nucleotides, the CDR3 is TGTGCCAGCAGCTTAGGAGGGAAGGGAAGCAATCAGCCCCAGCATTTT. It translates to CASSLGGKGSNQPQHF.

The V and J genes are TRBV27 and TRBJ2-3; 9 bases are shared with TRBD2. Trimming removed 5 bases from V and 5 bases from J; junction bases left unmatched: 11. CDR1 is MNHEY and CDR2 is SMNVEV in the germline V gene (reference sequence). This CDR3 region has 16 residues. The CDR3 DNA follows: TGTGCCAGCAGTACACGTATAGCGGGAGATCGAGATACGCAGTATTTT. Translated, it gives CASSTRIAGDRDTQYF.

V usage is TRBV7-3 and J usage is TRBJ2-4; 7 bases align to TRBD1. CDR1 is SGHTA, CDR2 FQGTGA, per germline. This CDR3 spans 12 amino acids. The V segment lost 5 bases and the J segment 7 bases; nucleotides outside the gene matches: 2. DNA for the CDR3: TGTGCCAGCAGCCCGGACAGGAACATTCAGTACTTC. Amino acid sequence: CASSPDRNIQYF.

V usage is TRBV30 and J usage is TRBJ1-1; D not resolved. V lost 7 bases and J 5 bases, leaving 14 bases between the germline ends. The CDR3 covers 12 residues. Germline V lookup: CDR1 GTSNPN, CDR2 SVGIG (reference sequence). CDR3 in amino acids: CAYRRGWTEAFF. CDR3 bases: TGTGCCTATCGGCGGGGATGGACTGAAGCTTTCTTT.

The chain links TRBV29-1 to TRBJ2-3; TRBD2 matches 10 bases. CDR1 SQVTM and CDR2 ANQGSEA come from the germline V gene. The junction had 9 bases not matched to a gene; V was cut back by 7 bases and J by 5 bases. There are 14 residues in the CDR3. In DNA form, the CDR3 reads TGCAGCGCTCTGCTAGCGGGAGATGGAGATACGCAGTATTTT. Translation gives CSALLAGDGDTQYF.

Note on this clone: A junction end diverges from the germline sequence, so it may reflect a read error. V usage is TRBV7-7 and J usage is TRBJ2-3, with no clear D. CDR3 length: 15 amino acids. Germline CDR1 SSHAT, CDR2 FNYEAQ (reference sequence). The CDR3 DNA sequence: TGTGCTAGCAGCTTAGGATGGGCTAGCACAGATACGCAGTATTTT. Residues: CASSLGWASTDTQYF.

This clone was seen a handful of times. This chain uses TRBV6-4 with TRBJ2-2, with a weak D call TRBD1 (5 bases). CDR1 is MRHNA and CDR2 is SNTAGT in the germline V gene. CDR3 length: 14 amino acids. V was cut by 11 bases and J by 4 bases, with 17 bases left in between. The CDR3 DNA reads TGTGCCGCAAGGGGCAGGGAAGGCACCGGGGAGCTGTTTTTT. Its protein is CAARGREGTGELFF.